Listed below are T cell receptor beta chains from one sample, sequenced in a study of shared clonotypes between healthy human individuals. Repertoires were generated with immunoSEQ multiplex PCR, while TCRdb's copy carries only in-frame clones and drops some. The sample records 2 million to 2.5 million clones, roughly 90% being singletons. Sequencing was carried out using naive CD4+ T cells from PBMCs. All receptors derive from a man aged 18 to 29 in good health. Some clones in this sample may be carry-over from other donors' samples. Both conserved end residues are part of each CDR3. The order of the fields is V gene, CDR3 length, clone size, J gene, D gene, CDR3 protein, CDR3 DNA. A D gene is named only where the DNA matches it firmly. Clone size is given for some rows only: seen once, a few or many times, or a class if the clone is expanded.

TRBV18	15	.	TRBJ2-7	TRBD1	CASSPRQGSFYEQYF	TGTGCCAGCTCACCACGACAGGGGAGTTTCTACGAGCAGTACTTC
TRBV5-1	15	.	TRBJ1-1	.	CASSLGEGGPTEAFF	TGCGCCAGCAGCTTGGGTGAGGGAGGACCCACTGAAGCTTTCTTT
TRBV7-3	14	.	TRBJ1-2	TRBD1	CASSVGRGLEGYTF	TGTGCCAGCAGCGTCGGAAGGGGGCTAGAGGGCTACACCTTC
TRBV9	15	.	TRBJ2-3	TRBD2	CASSVAPREIDTQYF	TGTGCCAGCAGCGTAGCCCCGCGGGAGATCGATACGCAGTATTTT
TRBV30	13	.	TRBJ2-7	.	CAWSTSSSRGQYF	TGTGCCTGGAGCACCTCCTCTAGCCGGGGGCAGTACTTC
TRBV19	14	.	TRBJ1-4	.	CASTPGRKGEKLFF	TGTGCCAGTACGCCGGGACGGAAAGGGGAAAAACTGTTTTTT
TRBV7-2	16	.	TRBJ2-5	TRBD2	CASSLSLAGSQETQYF	TGTGCCAGCAGCTTATCACTAGCGGGGTCCCAAGAGACCCAGTACTTC
TRBV28	14	.	TRBJ2-7	TRBD1	CASSSQGAAKEQYF	TGTGCCAGCAGTTCCCAGGGGGCGGCGAAAGAGCAGTACTTC
TRBV5-1	16	.	TRBJ2-5	.	CASSLEGAGYQETQYF	TGCGCCAGCAGCTTGGAAGGAGCAGGGTACCAAGAGACCCAGTACTTC
TRBV28	13	.	TRBJ1-5	.	CASSLGQGRAWGF	TGTGCCAGCAGTTTGGGGCAGGGAAGGGCCTGGGGTTTT
TRBV30	13	.	TRBJ1-4	.	CAYPRGVGEKLFF	TGTGCCTACCCCCGAGGGGTGGGAGAAAAACTGTTTTTT
TRBV18	16	.	TRBJ2-5	TRBD2	CASSGGLADTGETQYF	TGTGCCAGCTCAGGGGGACTAGCGGACACGGGAGAGACCCAGTACTTC
TRBV28	13	.	TRBJ1-2	.	CASSLNGHYGYTF	TGTGCCAGCAGTTTAAACGGACACTATGGCTACACCTTC
TRBV4-2	15	.	TRBJ1-5	.	CASSPTEGHNQPQHF	TGTGCCAGCAGCCCCACGGAGGGCCACAATCAGCCCCAGCATTTT
TRBV19	13	.	TRBJ1-1	TRBD1	CASSFRGVGEAFF	TGTGCCAGTAGTTTCAGGGGGGTAGGTGAAGCTTTCTTT
TRBV6-5	16	.	TRBJ2-7	.	CASSSRQRTIDYEQYF	TGTGCCAGCAGTTCAAGACAGAGGACTATCGACTACGAGCAGTACTTC
TRBV4-3	16	.	TRBJ1-3	.	CASSQDLGGPGNTIYF	TGCGCCAGCAGCCAAGACCTGGGGGGCCCTGGAAACACCATATATTTT
TRBV7-9	15	.	TRBJ2-7	.	CASSLGDGIPYEQYF	TGTGCCAGCAGCTTAGGTGACGGTATCCCCTACGAGCAGTACTTC
TRBV5-4	14	.	TRBJ1-1	.	CASSFGPLGTEAFF	TGTGCCAGCAGCTTTGGCCCTCTCGGCACTGAAGCTTTCTTT
TRBV28	14	.	TRBJ2-7	.	CASSLVADTYEQYF	TGTGCCAGCAGTTTGGTAGCGGACACCTACGAGCAGTACTTC
TRBV18	14	.	TRBJ1-1	.	CASSPPPGNTEAFF	TGTGCCAGCTCACCACCTCCTGGGAACACTGAAGCTTTCTTT
TRBV28	15	once	TRBJ2-5	.	CASSPDQGGSKTQYF	TGTGCCAGCAGCCCCGACCAGGGGGGGTCGAAGACCCAGTACTTC
TRBV7-8	13	.	TRBJ2-7	.	CASSRQGGYEQYF	TGTGCCAGCAGCCGACAGGGAGGCTACGAGCAGTACTTC
TRBV18	15	.	TRBJ2-7	TRBD1	CASSPIQGTGYEQYF	TGTGCCAGCTCACCGATACAGGGGACGGGCTACGAGCAGTACTTC
TRBV4-1	18	.	TRBJ2-7	TRBD2	CASSQETGTSGRTYEQYF	TGCGCCAGCAGCCAAGAGACGGGGACTAGCGGGAGGACCTACGAGCAGTACTTC
TRBV6-1	14	.	TRBJ1-1	.	CASRFTGMRIEAFF	TGTGCCAGCAGATTTACAGGGATGCGGATTGAAGCTTTCTTT
TRBV5-1	14	.	TRBJ2-5	.	CASSWAGREETQYF	TGCGCCAGCAGCTGGGCGGGGCGGGAAGAGACCCAGTACTTC
TRBV28	10	few	TRBJ2-7	.	CATAAYEQYF	TGTGCCACCGCGGCTTACGAGCAGTACTTC
TRBV7-9	18	.	TRBJ2-7	TRBD2	CASSYQPWTSGIPYEQYF	TGTGCCAGCAGCTATCAGCCTTGGACTAGCGGGATCCCCTACGAGCAGTACTTC
TRBV7-8	16	few	TRBJ1-5	.	CASSQANIVRNQPQHF	TGTGCCAGCAGCCAAGCCAACATCGTGCGCAATCAGCCCCAGCATTTT
TRBV5-1	13	.	TRBJ2-7	.	CASSRGGGDEQYF	TGCGCCAGCAGCAGGGGTGGAGGGGACGAGCAGTACTTC
TRBV2	14	.	TRBJ1-2	TRBD1	CASSEAARGNGYTF	TGTGCCAGCAGTGAAGCGGCCAGGGGGAATGGCTACACCTTC
TRBV29-1	12	once	TRBJ2-5	.	CSVLSGQETQYF	TGCAGCGTCCTTAGCGGCCAAGAGACCCAGTACTTC
TRBV19	16	once	TRBJ2-2	TRBD1	CASSTRTGSGTGELFF	TGTGCCAGTAGTACCCGGACAGGGTCCGGCACCGGGGAGCTGTTTTTT
TRBV19	12	.	TRBJ1-3	.	CASSTAGNTIYF	TGTGCCAGTAGTACGGCTGGAAACACCATATATTTT
TRBV19	15	.	TRBJ1-4	.	CASSIGRQINEKLFF	TGTGCCAGTAGTATTGGTAGGCAGATTAATGAAAAACTGTTTTTT
TRBV4-3	18	.	TRBJ2-1	.	CASSQVGRNYRPYNEQFF	TGCGCCAGCAGCCAAGTGGGCAGAAACTACAGGCCTTACAATGAGCAGTTCTTC
TRBV4-2	15	.	TRBJ2-1	TRBD2	CASSQSPGGLNEQFF	TGTGCCAGCAGCCAATCCCCGGGAGGGCTCAATGAGCAGTTCTTC
TRBV27	14	.	TRBJ1-2	TRBD1	CASSKQGAWRGYTF	TGTGCCAGCAGTAAACAGGGGGCCTGGAGGGGCTACACCTTC
TRBV28	15	.	TRBJ1-1	TRBD1	CASSPPTGPWGEAFF	TGTGCCAGCAGTCCCCCGACAGGGCCCTGGGGGGAAGCTTTCTTT
TRBV5-4	15	.	TRBJ2-2	TRBD2	CASSPGLAGGGELFF	TGTGCCAGCAGCCCGGGACTAGCGGGAGGGGGGGAGCTGTTTTTT
TRBV6-5	16	.	TRBJ1-3	TRBD1	CASSYTSGTEGNTIYF	TGTGCCAGCAGTTACACCTCCGGGACAGAAGGAAACACCATATATTTT
TRBV6-5	15	.	TRBJ1-1	TRBD1	CASSSRTGEGTEAFF	TGTGCCAGCAGTTCACGGACAGGGGAGGGCACTGAAGCTTTCTTT
TRBV4-2	15	.	TRBJ2-7	.	CASSQGKQGRGEQYF	TGTGCCAGCAGCCAAGGAAAACAGGGCAGGGGCGAGCAGTACTTC
TRBV5-5	17	.	TRBJ2-7	TRBD2	CASSLRLAGGSSYEQYF	TGTGCCAGCAGCTTACGACTAGCGGGAGGGAGCTCCTACGAGCAGTACTTC
TRBV29-1	13	.	TRBJ1-6	.	CSVAGTPNSPLHF	TGCAGCGTAGCCGGGACGCCAAATTCACCCCTCCACTTT
TRBV11-3	13	.	TRBJ2-7	TRBD1	CASSKGQHYEQYF	TGTGCCAGCAGCAAGGGACAGCACTACGAGCAGTACTTC
TRBV7-6	18	.	TRBJ1-3	.	CASSLGAVRTNSGNTIYF	TGTGCCAGCAGCTTAGGGGCCGTCAGGACTAACTCTGGAAACACCATATATTTT
TRBV19	17	few	TRBJ1-1	.	CASSLEYRREEGTEAFF	TGTGCCAGTAGTCTAGAGTACCGCAGGGAGGAAGGCACTGAAGCTTTCTTT
TRBV28	15	.	TRBJ1-5	.	CASTIGGRGNQPQHF	TGTGCCAGCACCATTGGGGGGCGGGGGAATCAGCCCCAGCATTTT
TRBV30	16	once	TRBJ1-5	.	CAWSATGRGFAQPQHF	TGTGCCTGGAGTGCAACAGGCAGGGGATTTGCTCAGCCCCAGCATTTT
TRBV5-6	15	.	TRBJ2-2	.	CASSPGLTNTGELFF	TGTGCCAGCAGCCCGGGTCTTACGAACACCGGGGAGCTGTTTTTT
TRBV6-1	14	.	TRBJ2-7	TRBD2	CASTGTSGSYEQYF	TGTGCCAGCACTGGGACTAGCGGATCCTACGAGCAGTACTTC
TRBV19	16	.	TRBJ1-5	.	CASIEAGNLRNQPQHF	TGTGCCAGTATCGAGGCAGGGAACCTTCGGAATCAGCCCCAGCATTTT
TRBV9	15	.	TRBJ1-2	.	CASSVAWEANYGYTF	TGTGCCAGCAGCGTAGCTTGGGAAGCTAACTATGGCTACACCTTC
TRBV28	14	.	TRBJ2-7	.	CASGAGTGIYEQYF	TGTGCCAGCGGAGCCGGGACGGGAATCTACGAGCAGTACTTC
TRBV18	15	.	TRBJ1-4	.	CASSTIAGVGEKLFF	TGTGCCAGCTCTACCATAGCAGGGGTCGGGGAAAAACTGTTTTTT
TRBV19	15	once	TRBJ1-3	.	CASLKSGRSGNTIYF	TGTGCCAGTTTAAAGTCGGGGCGCTCTGGAAACACCATATATTTT
TRBV5-6	13	.	TRBJ1-2	TRBD1	CASSLGGADGYTF	TGTGCCAGCAGCCTAGGGGGCGCGGATGGCTACACCTTC
TRBV28	13	once	TRBJ2-3	.	CASSLQTTDTQYF	TGTGCCAGCAGTTTGCAGACCACAGATACGCAGTATTTT